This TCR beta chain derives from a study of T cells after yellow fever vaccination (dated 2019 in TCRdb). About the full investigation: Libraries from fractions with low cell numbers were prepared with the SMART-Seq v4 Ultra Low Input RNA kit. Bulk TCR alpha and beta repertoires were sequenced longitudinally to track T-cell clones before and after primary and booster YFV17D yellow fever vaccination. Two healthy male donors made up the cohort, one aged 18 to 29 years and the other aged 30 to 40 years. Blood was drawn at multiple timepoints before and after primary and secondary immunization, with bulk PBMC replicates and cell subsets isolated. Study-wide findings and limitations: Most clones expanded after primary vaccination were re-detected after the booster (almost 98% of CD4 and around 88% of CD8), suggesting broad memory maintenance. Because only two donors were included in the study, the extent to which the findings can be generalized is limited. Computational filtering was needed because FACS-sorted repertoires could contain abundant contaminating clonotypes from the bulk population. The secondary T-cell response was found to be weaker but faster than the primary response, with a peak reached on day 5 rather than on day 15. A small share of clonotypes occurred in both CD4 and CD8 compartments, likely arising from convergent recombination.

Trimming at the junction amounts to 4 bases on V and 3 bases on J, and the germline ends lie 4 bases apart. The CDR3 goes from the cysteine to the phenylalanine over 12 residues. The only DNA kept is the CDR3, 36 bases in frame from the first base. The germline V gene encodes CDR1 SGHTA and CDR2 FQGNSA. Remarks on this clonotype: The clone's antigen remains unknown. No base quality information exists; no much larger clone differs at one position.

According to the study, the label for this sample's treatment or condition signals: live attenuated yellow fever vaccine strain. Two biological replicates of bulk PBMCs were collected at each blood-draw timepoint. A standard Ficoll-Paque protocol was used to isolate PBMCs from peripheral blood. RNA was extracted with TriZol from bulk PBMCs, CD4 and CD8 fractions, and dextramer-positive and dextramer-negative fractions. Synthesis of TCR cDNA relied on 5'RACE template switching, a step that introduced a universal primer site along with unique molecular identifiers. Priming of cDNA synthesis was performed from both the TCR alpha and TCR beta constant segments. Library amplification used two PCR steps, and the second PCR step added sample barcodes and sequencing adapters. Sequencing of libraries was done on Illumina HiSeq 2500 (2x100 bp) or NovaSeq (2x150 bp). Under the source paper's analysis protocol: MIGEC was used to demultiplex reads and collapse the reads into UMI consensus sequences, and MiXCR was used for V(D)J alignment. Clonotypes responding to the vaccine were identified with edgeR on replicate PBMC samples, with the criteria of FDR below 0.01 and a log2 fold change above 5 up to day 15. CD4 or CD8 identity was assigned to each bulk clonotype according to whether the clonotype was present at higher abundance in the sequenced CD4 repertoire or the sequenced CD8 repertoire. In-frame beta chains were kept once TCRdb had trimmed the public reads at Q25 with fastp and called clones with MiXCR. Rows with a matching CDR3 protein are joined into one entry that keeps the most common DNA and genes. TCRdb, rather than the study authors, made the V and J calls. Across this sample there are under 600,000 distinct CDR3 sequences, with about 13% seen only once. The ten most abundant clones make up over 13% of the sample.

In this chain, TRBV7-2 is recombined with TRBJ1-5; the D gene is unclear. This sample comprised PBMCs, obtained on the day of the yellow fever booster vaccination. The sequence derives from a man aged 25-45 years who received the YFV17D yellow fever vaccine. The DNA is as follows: TGTGCCAGCAGCTCCGCCAATCAGCCCCAGCATTTT. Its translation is CASSSANQPQHF.